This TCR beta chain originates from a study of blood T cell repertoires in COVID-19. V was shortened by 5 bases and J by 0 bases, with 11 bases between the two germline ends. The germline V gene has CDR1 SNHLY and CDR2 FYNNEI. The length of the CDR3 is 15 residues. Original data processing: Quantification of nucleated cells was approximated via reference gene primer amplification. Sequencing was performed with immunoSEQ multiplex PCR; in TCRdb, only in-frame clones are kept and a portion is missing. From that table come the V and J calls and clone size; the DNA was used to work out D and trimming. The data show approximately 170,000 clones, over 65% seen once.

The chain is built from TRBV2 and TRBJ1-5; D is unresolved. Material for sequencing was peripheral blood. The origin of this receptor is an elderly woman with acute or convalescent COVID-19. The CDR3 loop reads CASSPKLDSNQPQHF. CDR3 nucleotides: TGTGCCAGCAGTCCAAAACTCGATAGCAATCAGCCCCAGCATTTT.